This T cell receptor beta chain was identified during a study of shared clonotypes between healthy human individuals. Across the whole study: CD8 memory received one plate per donor, CD8 naive two, CD4 memory three and CD4 naive three.

Data came from immunoSEQ multiplex PCR; TCRdb stores just in-frame clones and leaves some out. The sample lists about 2.3 million clones, approximately 93% occurring once. Sequenced material: naive CD4+ T cells from PBMCs. Subset noted: CD45RA+ positively selected. This receptor was taken from a man younger than 35 in good health. Some clones in this sample may be carry-over from other donors' samples.

The CDR3 reads CASSATPWTSGENEQFF. For the CDR3, the DNA is TGTGCCAGCAGCGCGACTCCGTGGACTAGCGGGGAGAATGAGCAGTTCTTC. This chain uses TRBV9 with TRBJ2-1; 12 bases map to TRBD2. This CDR3 spans 17 amino acids. With V trimmed by 3 bases and J by 7 bases, 11 bases remained unmatched. Germline V lookup: CDR1 SGDLS, CDR2 YYNGEE. Full variable domain (remainder filled in from reference TRBV9 and TRBJ2-1): DSGVTQTPKHLITATGQRVTLRCSPRSGDLSVYWYQQSLDQGLQFLIQYYNGEERAKGNILERFSAQQFPDLHSELNLSSLELGDSALYFCASSATPWTSGENEQFFGPGTRLTVL.